Described below is a single TCR beta chain sequence and its context. Every bit of the isolated RNA underwent reverse transcription, so sequencing read expressed TCRB transcripts. TCRdb's copy holds only in-frame clones and misses some; the assay was immunoSEQ multiplex PCR. The table includes about 470,000 clones, around 28% detected once. The CDR3 loop spans 16 amino acids. Germline V gives CDR1 SSHAT, CDR2 FNYEAQ (reference sequence). The V gene lost 1 base and the J gene lost 4 bases, with 13 bases spanning the gap. This sample is drawn from a study of beta chain features in type 1 diabetes. The source material was naive CD4+ T cells from blood. The V gene is TRBV7-7, the J gene TRBJ2-2, with a weak D call TRBD1 (6 bases). This sequence was found in a man between 18 and 35 years old in good health. CDR3 amino acids: CASSLVPGAGTGELFF. The DNA of the CDR3 is TGTGCCAGCAGCTTAGTGCCAGGGGCGGGCACCGGGGAGCTGTTTTTT.